This T cell receptor (beta chain) was captured by sequencing in a study of blood T cell repertoires in COVID-19. Study at large: The United States, Italy and Spain supplied acute and convalescent COVID-19 samples. T cells, B-cell-depleted T cells, or PBMCs supplied cDNA or gDNA.

Generated by immunoSEQ multiplex PCR, the TCRdb table keeps only in-frame clones and is missing some. Of 75,000 to 90,000 clones in the sample, approximately 85% are singletons; the top ten hold 7% to 9%. CDR1 MRHNA and CDR2 SNTAGT come from the germline V gene. Trimming pared 0 bases from V and 7 bases from J, leaving 17 bases between. This CDR3 comprises 16 residues. The genes are TRBV6-4 and TRBJ2-3, with D hard to call. The receptor comes from a man aged 50 or older with active COVID-19. The material sequenced was peripheral blood. The CDR3 DNA reads TGTGCCAGCAGTGACTCAGGTAGCCCCACCGGTCATACGCAGTATTTT. This encodes CASSDSGSPTGHTQYF.